Below are 21 T cell receptor beta chains sequenced from a single sample in a study of blood T cell repertoires in COVID-19 (dated by TCRdb to 2018 to 2021). The library was obtained by the immunoSEQ multiplex PCR assay. Imported from immuneACCESS, the table was reduced by TCRdb to in-frame sequences with V and J called. These copies leave out some clones; in studies compared against another copy, an unresolved V gene accounts for under half, and the cause of the remainder is not known. This sample gives approximately 70,000 clones in total; 65% to 85% of them show up just once. The ten largest clones add up to approximately 10% of the sample. What was sequenced was peripheral blood. These receptor sequences come from a woman aged 45 to 65 with acute or convalescent COVID-19.

In this sample, this clone turned up a few times. The rearrangement links TRBV28 to TRBJ2-3; possible D gene TRBD1, 6 bases. The V end was cut by 6 bases, the J end by 3 bases, with 22 bases between. The germline V gene has CDR1 MDHEN and CDR2 SYDVKM. The CDR3 runs to 17 residues. The CDR3 nucleotides read TGTGCCAGCAGCTTGCGAGGGGGACCCTGGAGGACAGATACGCAGTATTTT. Protein sequence: CASSLRGGPWRTDTQYF.

This clone was seen only a few times. J is TRBJ1-2 and V is TRBV4-3; 7 nucleotides match TRBD1. CDR1 is LGHNA and CDR2 is YSLEER in the germline V gene. This CDR3 is 13 amino acids long. The V gene end was trimmed by 5 bases and the J gene end by 6 bases; junction bases not matched to a gene: 6. The CDR3 loop is CASSSTGVHGYTF. The CDR3 nucleotides are TGCGCCAGCAGCAGCACAGGGGTGCATGGCTACACCTTC.

The chain combines TRBV5-1 with TRBJ2-7; the match to TRBD1 covers 7 bases. Trimming at V came to 4 bases and at J to 0 bases, leaving 10 bases not matched to a gene. The CDR3 has 16 residues. Germline assignment: CDR1 SGHRS and CDR2 YFSETQ. CDR3 amino acids: CASSAPPGQTSYEQYF. The CDR3 nucleotides read TGCGCCAGCAGCGCTCCCCCGGGACAGACCTCCTACGAGCAGTACTTC. The entire variable domain, with the rest obtained from reference TRBV5-1 and TRBJ2-7, is as follows: KAGVTQTPRYLIKTRGQQVTLSCSPISGHRSVSWYQQTPGQGLQFLFEYFSETQRNKGNFPGRFSGRQFSNSRSEMNVSTLELGDSALYLCASSAPPGQTSYEQYFGPGTRLTVT.

The chain links TRBV5-1 to TRBJ1-1; tentative D call: TRBD1 (6 bases). Deletions cut 0 bases from V and 3 bases from J, with 9 bases between. CDR1 SGHRS and CDR2 YFSETQ come from the germline V gene. The CDR3 is 14 residues long. CDR3 region: CASSLVAGDTEAFF. The DNA of the CDR3 is TGCGCCAGCAGCTTGGTAGCAGGGGACACTGAAGCTTTCTTT.

This chain connects TRBV10-3 to TRBJ1-4; 8 nucleotides line up with TRBD1. CDR3 length equals 13 residues. Per the germline V gene, CDR1 is ENHRY and CDR2 is SYGVKD. V lost 10 bases and J lost 5; bases outside the gene matches: 6. CDR3 nucleotides: TGTGCCAACTCACAGGGGGTGAATGAAAAACTGTTTTTT. Translated, it gives CANSQGVNEKLFF.

The chain combines TRBV30 with TRBJ1-1; 7 bases fit TRBD1. Germline CDR1 is GTSNPN and CDR2 is SVGIG (reference sequence). The CDR3 consists of 13 residues. The J segment lost 2 bases and the V segment lost 5 bases, leaving 5 bases of the junction unmatched. The CDR3 bases are TGTGCCTGGGAGGGACAGTTTAACACTGAAGCTTTCTTT. Translated: CAWEGQFNTEAFF.

This clone was seen just once. The rearrangement links TRBV7-2 to TRBJ2-7; TRBD2 matches at 14 bases. Losses at the gene ends were 6 bases for V and 9 bases for J; bases not matched to a gene: 7. Germline loops: CDR1 SGHTA, CDR2 FQGNSA. This CDR3 is 14 amino acids long. The CDR3 coding sequence is TGTGCCAGCAGTCCGGGACTAGCGGGAGTCAGGCAGTACTTC. It translates to CASSPGLAGVRQYF.

The table lists this clone with a few counts. This chain joins TRBV11-3 and TRBJ2-1, with 7 bases aligning to TRBD2. The CDR3 is 17 amino acids. Germline CDR1 reads SGHNT; CDR2 reads YENEEA. V shed 1 base, J shed 1 base, and the junction held 7 bases outside the gene matches. Here the CDR3 DNA reads TGTGCCAGCAGCTTAGGGGTAGCGGGTGCTTCCTACAATGAGCAGTTCTTC. Protein sequence: CASSLGVAGASYNEQFF.

This chain uses TRBV20-1 with TRBJ2-3; D is perhaps TRBD2 (6 bases). CDR3 length equals 14 residues. The V gene lost 3 bases and the J gene lost 1 base, with 11 bases spanning the gap. Per germline, CDR1 DFQATT and CDR2 SNEGSKA (reference sequence). CDR3 coding DNA: TGCAGTGCTAGTTTGGCTAGCGGCACAGATACGCAGTATTTT. This gives the protein CSASLASGTDTQYF.

The rearrangement links TRBV7-3 to TRBJ2-1, with a tentative D call TRBD2 (5 bases). V gave up 5 bases and J gave up 7 bases, with 18 bases separating them. CDR3 length: 15 residues. CDR1 and CDR2 (germline): SGHTA, FQGTGA. The DNA for the CDR3 is TGTGCCAGCAGCCTCGGGCTCCCCTCGGGGAATGAGCAGTTCTTC. This encodes CASSLGLPSGNEQFF. The full variable domain, rest sourced from reference TRBV7-3 and TRBJ2-1, is GAGVSQTPSNKVTEKGKYVELRCDPISGHTALYWYRQSLGQGPEFLIYFQGTGAADDSGLPNDRFFAVRPEGSVSTLKIQRTERGDSAVYLCASSLGLPSGNEQFFGPGTRLTVL.

This chain connects TRBV27 to TRBJ1-2, with 12 bases that match TRBD1. The V segment lost 2 bases and the J segment 4 bases; nucleotides outside the gene matches: 14. CDR1 MNHEY and CDR2 SMNVEV come from the germline V gene (reference sequence). The CDR3 covers 19 residues. DNA of the CDR3: TGTGCCAGCAGTTTAAGAGGGGGGACAGGGGGCGAAGTGGGCTATGGCTACACCTTC. Its protein product is CASSLRGGTGGEVGYGYTF.

This clone was found once. The gene calls are TRBV30 and TRBJ2-1; a possible D gene is TRBD1 (6 bases). Germline V gene data show CDR1 as GTSNPN and CDR2 as SVGIG (reference sequence). V shed 3 bases and J shed 2 bases, with 8 bases lying between them. There are 13 residues in the CDR3. This CDR3 is CAWRQGPYNEQFF. In DNA, the CDR3 is TGTGCCTGGAGACAGGGCCCCTACAATGAGCAGTTCTTC.

The chain couples TRBV7-2 to TRBJ2-1; 7 nucleotides align to TRBD2. CDR3 length: 15 residues. V trimming: 6 bases; J trimming: 8 bases; junction bases outside the gene matches: 13. CDR1 and CDR2 (germline): SGHTA, FQGNSA. The chain's CDR3 is CASRRRAGREDEQFF. For the CDR3, the DNA is TGTGCCAGCAGACGTCGGGCGGGTCGGGAGGATGAGCAGTTCTTC.

The J gene is TRBJ2-1, the V gene TRBV19; the D gene is possibly TRBD2 (5 bases). The V end lost 3 bases, the J end lost 4 bases, and 22 bases lay between the germline ends. The CDR3 is made up of 18 amino acids. Germline V lookup: CDR1 LNHDA, CDR2 SQIVND (reference sequence). The CDR3 DNA reads as TGTGCCAGTAGTATTATGTTCCGGGAAACATTTTCATACAATGAGCAGTTCTTC. Translation gives CASSIMFRETFSYNEQFF.

The table lists this clone with a few counts. The chain uses TRBV27 and TRBJ2-1, with 14 bases aligning to TRBD2. This CDR3 spans 17 amino acids. Germline loops: CDR1 MNHEY, CDR2 SMNVEV (reference sequence). V gave up 0 bases and J gave up 8 bases; unmatched junction bases: 6. The chain's CDR3 is CASSLSYGTSGSYEQFF. CDR3 DNA: TGTGCCAGCAGTTTATCGTACGGGACTAGCGGGAGTTATGAGCAGTTCTTC.

The chain recombines TRBV4-2 with TRBJ1-2, with 8 bases aligning to TRBD1. V dropped 4 bases and J dropped 4; count of bases not matched to a gene: 8. The CDR3 spans 15 residues. Germline CDR1 and CDR2: LGHNA and YNFKEQ. The CDR3 is CASSLGTGVSYGYTF. In DNA form, the CDR3 reads TGTGCCAGCAGCCTAGGGACAGGCGTAAGCTATGGCTACACCTTC.

This sequence joins TRBV7-9 and TRBJ1-4; no firm D call. V dropped 1 base and J dropped 5 bases, with 8 bases sitting between them. The CDR3 runs 14 residues. Per the germline V gene, CDR1 is SEHNR and CDR2 is FQNEAQ (reference sequence). This CDR3 reads CASSLGAENEKLFF. As DNA, the CDR3 is TGTGCCAGCAGCTTAGGGGCAGAAAATGAAAAACTGTTTTTT.

The rearrangement uses TRBV18 and TRBJ2-7, with TRBD1 as a possible D gene (6 bases). Trimming took off 4 bases at V and 4 bases at J, with 14 bases between the two ends. CDR3 length: 14 residues. The germline V gene has CDR1 KGHSH and CDR2 LQKENI. CDR3 bases: TGTGCCAGCTCACTTCAGGGGCTCGGGTACGAGCAGTACTTC. Protein: CASSLQGLGYEQYF.

This chain uses TRBV10-3 with TRBJ1-1; D not certain. The CDR3 loop spans 15 amino acids. Per germline, CDR1 ENHRY and CDR2 SYGVKD. V was pared by 0 bases and J by 4 bases, with 12 bases between. CDR3 region: CAISESWHSGTEAFF. The CDR3 DNA follows: TGTGCCATCAGTGAGTCGTGGCATTCAGGCACTGAAGCTTTCTTT.

The V gene is TRBV5-1, the J gene TRBJ2-3; D gene uncertain. This CDR3 comprises 15 residues. Per germline, CDR1 SGHRS and CDR2 YFSETQ. The V end was cut by 0 bases, the J end by 5 bases, with 13 bases between. This CDR3 reads CASSLAASLGDTQYF. The CDR3 nucleotides read TGCGCCAGCAGCTTGGCAGCGTCCCTCGGAGATACGCAGTATTTT.

This chain uses TRBV4-3 with TRBJ2-2; D is perhaps TRBD2 (6 bases). The germline V gene has CDR1 LGHNA and CDR2 YSLEER. The germline V and J ends were trimmed by 0 bases and 2 bases, with 16 bases remaining between them. CDR3 size: 18 residues. CDR3 residues: CASSQEKLAPLNTGELFF. In DNA form, the CDR3 reads TGCGCCAGCAGCCAAGAGAAACTAGCCCCTCTCAACACCGGGGAGCTGTTTTTT.